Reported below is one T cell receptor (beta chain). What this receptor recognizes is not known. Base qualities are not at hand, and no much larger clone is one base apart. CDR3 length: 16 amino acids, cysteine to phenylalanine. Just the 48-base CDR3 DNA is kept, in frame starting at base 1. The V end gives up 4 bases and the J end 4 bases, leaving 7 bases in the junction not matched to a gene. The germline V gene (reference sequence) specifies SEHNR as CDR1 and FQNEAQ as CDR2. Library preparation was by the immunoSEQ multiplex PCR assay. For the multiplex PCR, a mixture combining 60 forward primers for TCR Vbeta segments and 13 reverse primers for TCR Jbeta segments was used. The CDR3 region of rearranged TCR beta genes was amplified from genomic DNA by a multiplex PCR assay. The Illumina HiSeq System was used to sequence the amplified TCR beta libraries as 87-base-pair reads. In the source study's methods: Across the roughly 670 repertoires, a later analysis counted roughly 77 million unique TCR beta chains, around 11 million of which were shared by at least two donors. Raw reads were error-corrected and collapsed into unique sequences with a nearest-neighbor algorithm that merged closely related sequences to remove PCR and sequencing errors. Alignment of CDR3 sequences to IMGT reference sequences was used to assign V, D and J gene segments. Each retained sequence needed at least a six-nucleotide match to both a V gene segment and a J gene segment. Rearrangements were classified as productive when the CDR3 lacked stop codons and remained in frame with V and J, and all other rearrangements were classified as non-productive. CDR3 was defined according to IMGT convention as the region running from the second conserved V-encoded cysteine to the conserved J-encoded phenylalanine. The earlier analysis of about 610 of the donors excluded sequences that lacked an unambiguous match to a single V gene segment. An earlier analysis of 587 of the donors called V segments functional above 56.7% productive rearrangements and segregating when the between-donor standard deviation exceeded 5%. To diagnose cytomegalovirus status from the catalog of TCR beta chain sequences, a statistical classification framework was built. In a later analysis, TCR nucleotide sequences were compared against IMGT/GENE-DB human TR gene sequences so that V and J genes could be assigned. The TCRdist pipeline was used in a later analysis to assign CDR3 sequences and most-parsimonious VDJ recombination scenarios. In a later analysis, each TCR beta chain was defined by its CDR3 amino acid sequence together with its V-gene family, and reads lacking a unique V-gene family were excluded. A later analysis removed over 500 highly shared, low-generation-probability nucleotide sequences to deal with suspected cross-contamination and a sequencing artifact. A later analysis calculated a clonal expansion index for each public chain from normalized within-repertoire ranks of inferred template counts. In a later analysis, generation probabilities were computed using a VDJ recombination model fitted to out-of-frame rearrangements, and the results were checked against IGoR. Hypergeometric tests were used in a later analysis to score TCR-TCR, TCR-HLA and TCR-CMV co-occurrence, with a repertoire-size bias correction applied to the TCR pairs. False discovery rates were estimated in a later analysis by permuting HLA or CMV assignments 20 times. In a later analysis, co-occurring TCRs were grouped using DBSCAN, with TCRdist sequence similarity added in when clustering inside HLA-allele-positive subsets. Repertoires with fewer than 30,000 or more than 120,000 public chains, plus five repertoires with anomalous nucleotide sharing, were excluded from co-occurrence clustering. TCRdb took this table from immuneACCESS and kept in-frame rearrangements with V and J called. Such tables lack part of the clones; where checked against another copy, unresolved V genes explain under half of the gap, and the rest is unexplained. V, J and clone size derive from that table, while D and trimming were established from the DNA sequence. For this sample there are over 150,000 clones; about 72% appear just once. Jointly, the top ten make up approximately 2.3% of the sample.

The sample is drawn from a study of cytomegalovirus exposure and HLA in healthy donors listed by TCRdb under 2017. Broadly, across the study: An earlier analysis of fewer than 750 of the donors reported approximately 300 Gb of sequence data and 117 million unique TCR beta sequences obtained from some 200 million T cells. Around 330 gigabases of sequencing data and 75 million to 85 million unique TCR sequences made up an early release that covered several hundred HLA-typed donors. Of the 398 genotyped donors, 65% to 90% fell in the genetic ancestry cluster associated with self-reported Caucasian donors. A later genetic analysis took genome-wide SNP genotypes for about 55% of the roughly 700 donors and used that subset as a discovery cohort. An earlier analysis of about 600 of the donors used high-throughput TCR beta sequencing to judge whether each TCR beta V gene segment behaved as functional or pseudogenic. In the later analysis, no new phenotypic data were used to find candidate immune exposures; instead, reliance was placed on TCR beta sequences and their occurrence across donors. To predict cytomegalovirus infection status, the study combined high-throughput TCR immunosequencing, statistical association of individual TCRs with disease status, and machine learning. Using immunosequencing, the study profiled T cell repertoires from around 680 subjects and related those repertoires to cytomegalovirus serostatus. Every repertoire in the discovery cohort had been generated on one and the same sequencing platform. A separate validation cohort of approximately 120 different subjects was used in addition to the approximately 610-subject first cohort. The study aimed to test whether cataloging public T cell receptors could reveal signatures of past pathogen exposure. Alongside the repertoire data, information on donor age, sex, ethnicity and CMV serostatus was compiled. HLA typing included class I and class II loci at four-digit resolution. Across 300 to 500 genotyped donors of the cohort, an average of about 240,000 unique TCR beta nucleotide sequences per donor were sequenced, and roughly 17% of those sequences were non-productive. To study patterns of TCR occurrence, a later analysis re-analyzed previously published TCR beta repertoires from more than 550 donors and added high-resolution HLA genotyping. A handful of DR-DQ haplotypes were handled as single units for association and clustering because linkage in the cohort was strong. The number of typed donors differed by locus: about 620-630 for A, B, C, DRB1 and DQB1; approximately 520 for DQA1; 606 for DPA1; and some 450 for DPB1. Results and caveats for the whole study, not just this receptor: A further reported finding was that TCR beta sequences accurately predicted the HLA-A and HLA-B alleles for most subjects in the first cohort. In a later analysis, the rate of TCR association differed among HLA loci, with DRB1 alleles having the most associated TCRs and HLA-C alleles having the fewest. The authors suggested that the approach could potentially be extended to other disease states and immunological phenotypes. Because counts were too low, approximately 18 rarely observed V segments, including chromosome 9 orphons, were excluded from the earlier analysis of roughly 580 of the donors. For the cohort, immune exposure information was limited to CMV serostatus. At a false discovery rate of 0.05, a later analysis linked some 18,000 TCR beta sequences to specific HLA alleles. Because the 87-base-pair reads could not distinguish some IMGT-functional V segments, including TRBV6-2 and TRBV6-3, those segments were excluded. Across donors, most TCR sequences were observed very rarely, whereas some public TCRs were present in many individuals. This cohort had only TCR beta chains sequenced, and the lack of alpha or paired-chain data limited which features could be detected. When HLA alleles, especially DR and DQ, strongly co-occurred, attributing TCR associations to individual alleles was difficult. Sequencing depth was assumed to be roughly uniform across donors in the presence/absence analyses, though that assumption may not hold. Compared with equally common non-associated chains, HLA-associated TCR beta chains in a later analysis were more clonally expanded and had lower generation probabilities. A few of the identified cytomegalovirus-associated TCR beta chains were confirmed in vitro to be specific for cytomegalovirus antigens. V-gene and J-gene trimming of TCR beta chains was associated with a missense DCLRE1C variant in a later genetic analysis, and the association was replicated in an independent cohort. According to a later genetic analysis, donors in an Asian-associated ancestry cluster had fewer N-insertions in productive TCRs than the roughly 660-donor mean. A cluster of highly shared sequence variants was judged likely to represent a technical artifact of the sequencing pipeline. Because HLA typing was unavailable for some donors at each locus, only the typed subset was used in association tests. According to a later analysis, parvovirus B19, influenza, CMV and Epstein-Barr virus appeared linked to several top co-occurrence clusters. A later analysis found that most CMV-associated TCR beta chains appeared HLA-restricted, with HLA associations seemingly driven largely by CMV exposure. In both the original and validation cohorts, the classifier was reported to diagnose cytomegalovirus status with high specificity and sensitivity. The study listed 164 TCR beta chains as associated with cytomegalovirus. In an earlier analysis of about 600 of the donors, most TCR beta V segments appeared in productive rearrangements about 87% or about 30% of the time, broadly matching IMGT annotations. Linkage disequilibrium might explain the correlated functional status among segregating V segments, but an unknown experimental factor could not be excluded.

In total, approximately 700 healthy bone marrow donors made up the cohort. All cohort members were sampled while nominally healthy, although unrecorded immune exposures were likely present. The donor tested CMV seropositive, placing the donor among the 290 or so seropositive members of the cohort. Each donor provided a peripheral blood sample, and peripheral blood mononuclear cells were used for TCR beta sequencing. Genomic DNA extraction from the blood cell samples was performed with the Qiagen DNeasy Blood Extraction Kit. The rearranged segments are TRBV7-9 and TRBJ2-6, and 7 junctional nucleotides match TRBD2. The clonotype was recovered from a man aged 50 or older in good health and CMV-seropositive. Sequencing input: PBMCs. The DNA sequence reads TGTGCCAGCAGCTCGACGGGGGGATCAGGGGCCAACGTCCTGACTTTC. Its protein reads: CASSSTGGSGANVLTF.